The 20 T cell receptor beta chains listed next were all sequenced from one sample in a study of a mutant IDH1 vaccine in newly diagnosed glioma (dated by TCRdb to 2020 to 2023). Library creation used the immunoSEQ multiplex PCR assay. TCRdb provides this immuneACCESS table in a form limited to in-frame rearrangements. Some clones are lacking; in checked studies, under half of them reflect an unresolved V gene, and why the rest are absent is not known. The sample includes approximately 57,000 clones, with approximately 79% observed a single time. The top ten clonotypes cover approximately 3% of the sample. Their target antigens are unknown. The time point label of this sample denotes: week 5, during vaccination. Each vaccine dose, consisting of 300 ug of a 20-mer mutant IDH1 peptide in Montanide, was administered subcutaneously with topical imiquimod. The sequencing here drew on PBMCs, taken from a glioma patient whose treatment included an IDH1 peptide vaccine. The receptors were gathered from a young woman with glioma. Some clones in this sample may be carry-over from other donors' samples.

The chain employs TRBV6-5 and TRBJ2-2; 7 bases agree with TRBD2. V was clipped by 10 bases and J by 4 bases; unmatched bases: 9. Germline lookup yields CDR1 MNHEY and CDR2 SVGAGI. The CDR3 spans 14 residues. The CDR3 sequence is CAISGGGRTGELFF. CDR3 sequence (DNA): TGTGCCATTAGCGGCGGGGGACGCACCGGGGAGCTGTTTTTT.

This chain uses TRBV7-8 with TRBJ1-2, with D possibly TRBD1 on 5 matching bases. The germline gives CDR1 SGHVS, CDR2 FQNEAQ. Trimming took off 0 bases at V and 5 bases at J, with 16 bases between the two ends. The CDR3 loop spans 16 amino acids. Here the CDR3 DNA reads TGTGCCAGCAGCTTAGCGGGCGGGTATGGGGGGTATGGCTACACCTTC. Its protein product is CASSLAGGYGGYGYTF.

The chain has TRBV5-8 and TRBJ2-7, with 10 bases fitting TRBD2. Germline V gene data show CDR1 as SGHTS and CDR2 as YDEGEE. V gave up 2 bases and J gave up 4 bases; unmatched junction bases: 12. This CDR3 comprises 17 residues. CDR3 in DNA: TGTGCCAGCAGCTTCATCATTGGACTAGCGGAACTATACGAGCAGTACTTC. Its translation is CASSFIIGLAELYEQYF.

The rearrangement links TRBV6-1 to TRBJ2-4; possible D gene TRBD1, 6 bases. The CDR3 runs to 17 residues. Germline CDR1 is MNHNS and CDR2 is SASEGT. With 1 base removed from V and 0 bases from J, the gap between germline ends came to 13 bases. CDR3 sequence (DNA): TGTGCCAGCAGTGAAGTTTTTTTCAGGGGAGCCAAAAACATTCAGTACTTC. Residues: CASSEVFFRGAKNIQYF.

J is TRBJ2-6 and V is TRBV19; no clear D. Germline V lookup: CDR1 LNHDA, CDR2 SQIVND (reference sequence). V shed 4 bases and J shed 1 base, with 8 bases lying between them. This CDR3 comprises 15 residues. The CDR3 spells CASSTLPSGANVLTF. The CDR3, as DNA: TGTGCCAGTAGTACCCTCCCATCTGGGGCCAACGTCCTGACTTTC.

Only a few counts were recorded for this clone. The chain is built from TRBV7-2 and TRBJ1-3; D is undetermined. The CDR3 length is 14 residues. Trimming cost V 4 bases and J 1 base, with 8 bases left between them. The germline V gene encodes CDR1 SGHTA and CDR2 FQGNSA. The CDR3 DNA follows: TGTGCCAGCAGCTGGAGACCGTCTGGAAACACCATATATTTT. Protein sequence: CASSWRPSGNTIYF.

This clone was seen a few times. The V gene is TRBV30, the J gene TRBJ2-7, with D possibly TRBD2 on 7 matching bases. The CDR3 is made up of 13 amino acids. The germline V and J ends were trimmed by 0 bases and 5 bases, with 11 bases remaining between them. Germline assignment: CDR1 GTSNPN and CDR2 SVGIG (reference sequence). CDR3 in amino acids: CAWSVRGADEQYF. CDR3 nucleotide sequence: TGTGCCTGGAGTGTTCGGGGGGCTGACGAGCAGTACTTC. The complete variable domain, with remaining parts taken from reference TRBV30 and TRBJ2-7, reads SQTIHQWPATLVQPVGSPLSLECTVEGTSNPNLYWYRQAAGRGLQLLFYSVGIGQISSEVPQNLSASRPQDRQFILSSKKLLLSDSGFYLCAWSVRGADEQYFGPGTRLTVT.

The J gene is TRBJ2-2, the V gene TRBV11-3, with 8 bases fitting TRBD1. The junction had 3 bases not matched to a gene; V was cut back by 6 bases and J by 3 bases. From germline, CDR1 is SGHNT and CDR2 YENEEA. The CDR3 is 14 residues long. Here the CDR3 DNA reads TGTGCCAGCAGAGGGACAGGAGACACCGGGGAGCTGTTTTTT. Its translation: CASRGTGDTGELFF.

As for this clone: At one end, the junction sequence differs from germline, possibly due to a read error. The V and J genes are TRBV30 and TRBJ2-5; D gene ambiguous. The CDR3 totals 12 residues. CDR1 GTSNPN and CDR2 SVGIG come from the germline V gene (reference sequence). CDR3 coding DNA: TGTGACTGGAGTGAATCCCGAGAGACCCAGTACTTC. Residues: CDWSESRETQYF.

This clone was counted between two and nine times. The V call is TRBV4-1, the J call TRBJ1-3, with a weak D call TRBD1 (5 bases). This CDR3 is 18 amino acids long. Germline lookup yields CDR1 MGHRA and CDR2 YSYEKL. With 0 bases removed from V and 0 bases from J, the gap between germline ends came to 15 bases. The CDR3: CASSQDQRQGLSGNTIYF. CDR3 in DNA: TGCGCCAGCAGCCAAGATCAGAGGCAGGGCCTCTCTGGAAACACCATATATTTT.

The J gene is TRBJ2-3, the V gene TRBV6-1, with D uncertain. The CDR3 spans 15 residues. Deletions cut 6 bases from V and 0 bases from J, with 13 bases between. Per the germline V gene, CDR1 is MNHNS and CDR2 is SASEGT. The CDR3 protein is CASRHDEASTDTQYF. The CDR3, as DNA: TGTGCCAGCAGGCACGACGAGGCTAGCACAGATACGCAGTATTTT.

The chain joins TRBV27 to TRBJ2-7; 8 bases agree with TRBD1. CDR1 is MNHEY, CDR2 SMNVEV, per germline (reference sequence). The CDR3 consists of 16 residues. J lost 5 bases, V lost 3 bases, and 12 bases had no gene match. DNA of the CDR3: TGTGCCAGCAGTTTGTTGACAGGGGTAGTATTCGACGAGCAGTACTTC. This encodes CASSLLTGVVFDEQYF.

The CDR3 sequence: CASRTQFTEAFF. CDR3 DNA: TGTGCCAGCAGGACTCAGTTCACTGAAGCTTTCTTT. The rearrangement joins TRBV6-1 to TRBJ1-1; D ambiguous. Between the trimmed V and J ends, which lost 6 bases and 4 bases, there was a span of 9 bases. This CDR3 has 12 residues. The germline V gene encodes CDR1 MNHNS and CDR2 SASEGT.

The V and J genes are TRBV10-3 and TRBJ2-3; 9 bases are shared with TRBD2. Germline V gene sequence: CDR1 ENHRY, CDR2 SYGVKD. This CDR3 region has 14 residues. V was pared by 3 bases and J by 4 bases, with 2 bases of the junction left unmatched. This chain's CDR3 is CAISDLAGSDTQYF. In DNA, the CDR3 is TGTGCCATCAGTGACCTAGCGGGATCAGATACGCAGTATTTT.

V is TRBV14 and J is TRBJ1-2, with D perhaps matching TRBD1 (5 bases). Germline values: CDR1 SGHDN, CDR2 FVKESK. The CDR3 spans 15 residues. Deletions cut 2 bases from V and 7 bases from J, with 17 bases between. CDR3 loop: CASSQSPQAPGGYTF. CDR3 sequence (DNA): TGTGCCAGCAGCCAAAGTCCACAGGCGCCAGGTGGCTACACCTTC.

V gene TRBV11-1 combines with J gene TRBJ1-1; no reliable D call. Germline loops: CDR1 SGHAT, CDR2 FQDESV (reference sequence). V was pared by 2 bases and J by 5 bases, with 9 bases between. This CDR3 has 13 amino acids. Here the CDR3 reads CASSLSTGTEAFF. For the CDR3, the DNA is TGTGCCAGCAGCTTATCGACCGGAACTGAAGCTTTCTTT.

J is TRBJ2-7 and V is TRBV25-1; no firm D call. This CDR3 has 13 amino acids. The germline V and J ends were trimmed by 4 bases and 2 bases, with 9 bases remaining between them. The germline CDR1 and CDR2 sequences are MGHDK and SYGVNS. In nucleotides, the CDR3 is TGTGCCAGCAGTGCCCCAGGCACCTACGAGCAGTACTTC. It codes for CASSAPGTYEQYF.

This chain uses TRBV19 with TRBJ2-2; no firm D call. The CDR3 covers 11 residues. V lost 4 bases, J lost 3 bases, and 0 bases lay in between. Germline V gives CDR1 LNHDA, CDR2 SQIVND (reference sequence). CDR3 in amino acids: CASSNTGELFF. The CDR3 nucleotides are TGTGCCAGTAGTAACACCGGGGAGCTGTTTTTT. The complete variable domain, with remaining parts taken from reference TRBV19 and TRBJ2-2, reads DGGITQSPKYLFRKEGQNVTLSCEQNLNHDAMYWYRQDPGQGLRLIYYSQIVNDFQKGDIAEGYSVSREKKESFPLTVTSAQKNPTAFYLCASSNTGELFFGEGSRLTVL.

This clone was found once. The chain recombines TRBV2 with TRBJ2-3; TRBD1 might be the D (5 bases). The germline gives CDR1 SNHLY, CDR2 FYNNEI. The CDR3 consists of 15 residues. Trimming removed 0 bases from V and 3 bases from J, with 10 bases in between. The CDR3 DNA follows: TGTGCCAGCAGTGAAGCAGGGGAACAGACAGATACGCAGTATTTT. Amino acid sequence: CASSEAGEQTDTQYF.

The chain uses TRBV6-4 and TRBJ2-6; D is unresolved. Trimming took off 2 bases at V and 0 bases at J, with 8 bases between the two ends. Germline V lookup: CDR1 MRHNA, CDR2 SNTAGT. CDR3 length equals 16 residues. The CDR3, as DNA: TGTGCCAGCAGTGACGGGCAAACCTCTGGGGCCAACGTCCTGACTTTC. Residues: CASSDGQTSGANVLTF.